This TCR beta chain was recovered during a study of CD8 T cell repertoires and HIV-1 epitope variants. Study in general: Each of Twenty-five Gag and Nef epitope peptides stimulated a separate culture. Controls were a CMV, EBV and flu peptide pool, Ebola AY9 negative control, and no-peptide well. Epitopes were three Gag families plus Nef HW9 and YT9.

Germline CDR1 and CDR2: SSHAT and FNYEAQ (reference sequence). The CDR3 has 19 amino acids. Survey-depth immunoSEQ sequencing covered TCR beta CDR3 regions. Assay used: immunoSEQ multiplex PCR; TCRdb lists only in-frame clones, some missing. The table shows 2,000 to 3,000 clones, with roughly two thirds occurring only once. Details on this clone: Its antigen is as yet unknown. The junction departs from germline at one end; a sequencing error may be responsible.

The TCR originated in a male donor with HIV. The chain recombines TRBV7-7 with TRBJ2-3, with 14 bases matching TRBD2. Material: cultured CD8+ T cells derived from PBMCs. The CDR3 DNA sequence: TGTGCTAGCAGCTTGAAGACTAGCGGGAGGGCTACTAGCACAGATACGCAGTATTTT. Amino acid sequence: CASSLKTSGRATSTDTQYF.